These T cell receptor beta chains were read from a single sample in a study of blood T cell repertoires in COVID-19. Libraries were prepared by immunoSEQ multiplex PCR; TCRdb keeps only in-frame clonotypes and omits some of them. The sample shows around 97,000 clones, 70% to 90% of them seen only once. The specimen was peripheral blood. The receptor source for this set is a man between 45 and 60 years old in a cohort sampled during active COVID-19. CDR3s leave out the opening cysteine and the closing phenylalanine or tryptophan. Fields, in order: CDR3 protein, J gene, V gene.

cdr3_aa: ASSQRGVGELF; j_call: TRBJ2-2; v_call: TRBV3-1/TRBV3-2
cdr3_aa: ASSLAAGAGNEKLF; j_call: TRBJ1-4; v_call: TRBV7-9
cdr3_aa: ASSDSGDEQF; j_call: TRBJ2-1; v_call: TRBV12-3/TRBV12-4
cdr3_aa: ASSLASGLAGETQY; j_call: TRBJ2-5; v_call: TRBV7-7
cdr3_aa: ASSQDQGIEQF; j_call: TRBJ2-1; v_call: TRBV3-1/TRBV3-2
cdr3_aa: ASSVGTGFYEQY; j_call: TRBJ2-7; v_call: TRBV9
cdr3_aa: ASSPQTGVPGELF; j_call: TRBJ2-2; v_call: TRBV6-5
cdr3_aa: ASSTPGGLGYT; j_call: TRBJ1-2; v_call: TRBV12-3/TRBV12-4
cdr3_aa: ASSLRTGVLNEQF; j_call: TRBJ2-1; v_call: TRBV7-9
cdr3_aa: ASSAGQGTYGYT; j_call: TRBJ1-2; v_call: TRBV5-4
cdr3_aa: ASSLGTGLGELF; j_call: TRBJ1-4; v_call: TRBV4-2
cdr3_aa: ASSVSEGQGIYGYT; j_call: TRBJ1-2; v_call: TRBV6-1
cdr3_aa: ASSKTSGGTEAF; j_call: TRBJ1-1; v_call: TRBV19
cdr3_aa: ASSQDVARGTEAF; j_call: TRBJ1-1; v_call: TRBV4-1
cdr3_aa: ASSPDRGLFGELF; j_call: TRBJ2-2; v_call: TRBV5-6
cdr3_aa: ASSFSYAGYEQY; j_call: TRBJ2-7; v_call: TRBV5-1
cdr3_aa: ASSFSGGRTDTQY; j_call: TRBJ2-3; v_call: TRBV5-5
cdr3_aa: ASSPGGEVPGQPQH; j_call: TRBJ1-5; v_call: TRBV7-2
cdr3_aa: ASSFDTTYEQY; j_call: TRBJ2-7; v_call: TRBV6-5
cdr3_aa: ASSPRLAGLYNEQF; j_call: TRBJ2-1; v_call: TRBV7-2
cdr3_aa: ASSWTDSGANVLT; j_call: TRBJ2-6; v_call: TRBV5-6
cdr3_aa: ASSEVNNSYEQY; j_call: TRBJ2-7; v_call: TRBV2
cdr3_aa: ASSLQAGNTIY; j_call: TRBJ1-3; v_call: TRBV5-5
cdr3_aa: ASSLVEPPSGELF; j_call: TRBJ2-2; v_call: TRBV7-3
cdr3_aa: ATHGGRAYNEQF; j_call: TRBJ2-1; v_call: TRBV24-1